The clone carrying this TCR beta chain was counted at least ten times. What it binds is unknown. This record belongs to a study of human T cells and chemical hapten exposure. Study in general: Slight differences in pooled library volume were the main source of varying TCR yields across samples.

In the library, unique molecular identifiers were attached to individual cDNA molecules. Authors' methods: Samples ranged from roughly 20,000 to 700,000 TCRs, with a median of 95,638. TCRdb re-called the 5' RACE reads with MiXCR, one entry per CDR3 protein. TCRdb's processing, not the authors' own work, is the source of the V and J calls. The sample lists approximately 150,000 distinct CDR3 sequences, around 4% occurring once. This CDR3 contains 15 residues. The V segment lost 1 base and the J segment 9 bases; nucleotides outside the gene matches: 8. Someone pulled total RNA out of unfractionated whole blood. Study results and limitations: After DPC sensitization, TCRs above 1 in 1000 frequency showed no change.

The chain is built from TRBV12-3 or TRBV12-4 and TRBJ2-4; 8 bases align to TRBD1. This TCR was recovered from a female donor in good health. The DNA of the CDR3 is TGTGCCAGCAGTTTAGGGAGACAGGGGTGGGTCATTCAGTACTTC. It encodes CASSLGRQGWVIQYF.